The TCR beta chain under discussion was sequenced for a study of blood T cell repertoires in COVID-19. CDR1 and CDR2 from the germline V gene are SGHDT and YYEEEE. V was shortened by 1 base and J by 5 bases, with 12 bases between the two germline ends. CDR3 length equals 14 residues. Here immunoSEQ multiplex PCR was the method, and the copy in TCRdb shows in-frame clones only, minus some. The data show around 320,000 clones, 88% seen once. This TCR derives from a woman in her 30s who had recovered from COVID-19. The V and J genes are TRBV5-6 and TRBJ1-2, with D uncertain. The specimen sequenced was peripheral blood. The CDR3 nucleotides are TGTGCCAGCAGCTTGACAGCGGTACAATATGGCTACACCTTC. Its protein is CASSLTAVQYGYTF.